Below, one T cell receptor (beta chain) is given with its context. There is no known antigen for this receptor. The read finishes 3 residues shy of the CDR3 end, and the germline J gene is used to complete it. The data derive from a study of Tregs in tolerant kidney transplant recipients (dated by TCRdb to the late 2010s). Regarding the research as a whole: The transplants used related donors with nonmyeloablative bone marrow transplantation, and mixed chimerism in the human trials was transient. The study applied TCRbeta sequencing to find donor-specific regulatory T cells before combined kidney and bone marrow transplantation and then followed those same cells after transplant.

The CDR3 has 17 amino acids, counting the end cysteine and phenylalanine. The CDR3 was read in part: 42 bases, with the frame set at base 1. Compared with germline, V lacks 5 bases and J lacks 4 bases; bases without a gene match: 8. As encoded in the germline V gene (reference sequence), CDR1 is LNHDA while CDR2 is SQIVND. This specimen's time point label, interpreted: blood sample drawn before combined kidney and bone marrow transplant. Unstimulated Tregs (CD4+CD25+CD127-), CD4+ non-Tregs (CD4+CD25-), CD4 and CD8 cells were FACS-sorted from thawed PBMCs. Several combined kidney and bone marrow transplant recipients from the ITN036ST trial were included as patients, and samples were available only from these trial subjects. Healthy control blood was separated into PBMCs by Ficoll density gradient and cryopreserved, and patient PBMCs were collected both before and after transplant. For TCRbeta CDR3 sequencing, genomic DNA was extracted from sorted cells using the QIAGEN DNeasy Blood and Tissue Kit. High-throughput TCRbeta CDR3 sequencing, including PCR amplification with bias correction and internal controls, was performed commercially through immunoSEQ. Under the source paper's analysis protocol: Unique productive TCRbeta sequences were defined by CDR3 nucleotide sequence when primers matched and otherwise by CDR3 amino acid sequence together with Vbeta and Jbeta genes. To correct sorting error, sequences shared between sorted populations at a frequency ratio of 2:1 or less were removed; the rest were assigned to the higher population. Sequences were defined as donor-reactive when expanded at least 5-fold in CFSE-low cells versus unstimulated cells and present at a frequency of at least 0.01% in CFSE-low cells. Repertoire divergence was quantified by Jensen-Shannon divergence using the top 100 TCRbeta sequences ranked by frequency. For any sample with multiple sequencing runs, sorting error was corrected in each run separately before the runs were pooled. Held by TCRdb, this immuneACCESS table contains in-frame sequences only and omits some clones. Under half of the omission traces to an unresolved V gene where checked; the cause of the rest is unknown. The V and J calls and clone size were taken over from that table, and D and trimming were inferred from the DNA. This sample's clone table shows 25,000 to 35,000 clones. The ten top clones hold 7.6% of the sample.

The paper's findings and limits, for the study overall: Although technical replication error seemed to be minimal, the question of biological reproducibility was not addressed directly. Donor-specific Treg expansion exceeded global Treg expansion in tolerant patients, suggesting antigen-driven rather than nonspecific expansion. PCR primers changed over time for some patients, so nucleotide-level comparison across those patients' samples was not possible. The most biologically relevant and donor-specific TCRbeta repertoire appeared to be identified by expanding Tregs with activated donor B cells. Because only a small number of patients were included, the study had limitations, and the results will need to be validated in larger populations as well as under other immunosuppression protocols.

This specimen was CD8+ T cells from blood, taken before the transplant. The chain is made from TRBV19 and TRBJ2-6; TRBD1 agrees with 10 junctional bases. The source of this sequence is a human donor who received a combined kidney and bone marrow transplant. CDR3 DNA, as far as it was read: TGTGCCAGTAGTGACCGGGACAGGGGAAACGGGGCCAACGTC. Its amino acids are CASSDRDRGNGANV. The whole CDR3 region reads CASSDRDRGNGANVLTF.